The rows below give T cell receptor beta chains drawn from one sample of a study of T cells in Graves' hyperthyroidism and ophthalmopathy. MiXCR, run by TCRdb on the multiplex PCR reads, gives a single entry per CDR3 protein. Among 500,000 to 650,000 distinct CDR3 sequences listed, about 46% were seen once. Sequencing used peripheral blood or thyroid tissue (not recorded which). Every receptor here comes from an adult woman with Graves' disease, either hyperthyroidism or ophthalmopathy (not recorded which). CDR3s include the opening cysteine and the closing phenylalanine or tryptophan. The D gene is left open where the match is weak. Clone size is given for some rows only: seen once, a few or many times, or a class if the clone is expanded.

CDR3 DNA,CDR3 protein,V gene,J gene,D gene,clone size
TGTGCCAGCACCGCCCGAGGGGGCACTGAAGCTTTCTTT,CASTARGGTEAFF,TRBV7-9,TRBJ1-1,-,-
TGTGCCACCAGTGATAGCCTAGGACTACCTTACACCGGGGAGCTGTTTTTT,CATSDSLGLPYTGELFF,TRBV24-1,TRBJ2-2,-,-
TGTGCCAGCAGGGTGGGTTGGCTAGACAGGGGCACCCACGAGCAGTACTTC,CASRVGWLDRGTHEQYF,TRBV7-2,TRBJ2-7,TRBD1,-
TGCAGTGCTAGCACGACAGTCGGGGAGACCCAGTACTTC,CSASTTVGETQYF,TRBV20-1,TRBJ2-5,-,-
TGCGCCAGCAACCGCGAGGGTTATGGCTACACCTTC,CASNREGYGYTF,TRBV5-1,TRBJ1-2,-,-
TGTGCCAGCAGCCCAAATCAACCGGGACAGGGGGAAAAACTGTTTTTT,CASSPNQPGQGEKLFF,TRBV7-2,TRBJ1-4,TRBD1,few
TGCGCCAGCAGCCCAGGGAACCGGCGGGACGAGCAGTACTTC,CASSPGNRRDEQYF,TRBV5-1,TRBJ2-7,-,many
TGTGCCAGCAGCTGGAAGGACAGGGGGAACACTGAAGCTTTCTTT,CASSWKDRGNTEAFF,TRBV6-1,TRBJ1-1,TRBD1,-
TGTGCCAGCAGCTTGGGGGGGGAGCTCGGATATACGCAGTATTTT,CASSLGGELGYTQYF,TRBV5-5,TRBJ2-3,-,few
TGTGCCAGCAGTGAAAGGGGGCAGGAGGTGCTCTGGGAGCAGTTCTTC,CASSERGQEVLWEQFF,TRBV2,TRBJ2-1,TRBD1,-
TGTGCCAGCAGTGAAGCGATGGAGACCCAGTACTTC,CASSEAMETQYF,TRBV2,TRBJ2-5,-,many
TGTGCCTGTAAAGAGCGGGGAACGGGTGAAAAACTGTTTTTT,CACKERGTGEKLFF,TRBV30,TRBJ1-4,-,-
TGTGCTAGATTGGCAGGGTTGAACACTGAAGCTTTCTTT,CARLAGLNTEAFF,TRBV25-1,TRBJ1-1,-,-
TGTGCCAGCAGCCTACAGGGGGCAGGGACCGGGGAGCTGTTTTTT,CASSLQGAGTGELFF,TRBV7-2,TRBJ2-2,TRBD1,-
TGTGCCAGCAGCCCCGGACAGGGCCCAGGCAAGCAGTACTTC,CASSPGQGPGKQYF,TRBV7-3,TRBJ2-7,TRBD1,many